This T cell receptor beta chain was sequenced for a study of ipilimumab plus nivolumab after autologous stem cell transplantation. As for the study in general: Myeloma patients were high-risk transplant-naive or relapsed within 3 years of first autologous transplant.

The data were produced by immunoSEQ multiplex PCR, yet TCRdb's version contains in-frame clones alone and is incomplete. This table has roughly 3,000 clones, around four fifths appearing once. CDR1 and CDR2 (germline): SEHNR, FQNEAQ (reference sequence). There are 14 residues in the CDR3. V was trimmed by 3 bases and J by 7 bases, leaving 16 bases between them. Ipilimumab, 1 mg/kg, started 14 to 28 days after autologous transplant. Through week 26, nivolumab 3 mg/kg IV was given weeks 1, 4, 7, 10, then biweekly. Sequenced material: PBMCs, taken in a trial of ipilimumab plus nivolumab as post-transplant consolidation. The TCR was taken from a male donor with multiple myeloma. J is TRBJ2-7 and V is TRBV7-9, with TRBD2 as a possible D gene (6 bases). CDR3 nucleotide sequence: TGTGCCAGCAGCTTTTCGAACGCGGGGCGGGAGCAGTACTTC. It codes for CASSFSNAGREQYF.